The rows below give T cell receptor beta chains drawn from one sample of a study of blood T cell repertoires in COVID-19. Assay: immunoSEQ multiplex PCR; the TCRdb copy retains only in-frame clones and omits some. There are roughly 100,000 clones in the sample; roughly 89% occur only once, and roughly 5.4% lies in the top ten. The specimen sequenced was peripheral blood. The receptors come from a woman older than 75 with active COVID-19. Each CDR3 is given with its conserved first and last residue. D genes are given only for firm matches. Clone size is given for some rows only: seen once, a few or many times, or a class if the clone is expanded.

-	-	TRBV28	TRBJ1-2	CASSIPGSFNYGYTF	TGTGCCAGCAGCATACCCGGGAGCTTTAACTATGGCTACACCTTC
-	-	TRBV5-6	TRBJ1-1	CASSTRGTQRHTEAFF	TGTGCCAGCAGCACACGAGGGACACAGAGGCACACTGAAGCTTTCTTT
TRBD2	-	TRBV19	TRBJ2-3	CASSIVGLAPSSTDTQYF	TGTGCCAGTAGTATAGTTGGACTAGCGCCCTCGAGCACAGATACGCAGTATTTT
TRBD2	-	TRBV7-2	TRBJ2-7	CASKLAGVLKEQYF	TGTGCCAGCAAACTAGCGGGCGTGCTAAAAGAGCAGTACTTC
TRBD2	once	TRBV18	TRBJ2-3	CASSPERDTDTQYF	TGTGCCAGCTCACCGGAGCGGGACACAGATACGCAGTATTTT
TRBD1	-	TRBV27	TRBJ2-2	CASIWTGSDTGELFF	TGTGCCAGCATTTGGACAGGGTCGGACACCGGGGAGCTGTTTTTT
TRBD2	-	TRBV27	TRBJ2-1	CASSLRGLALYNEQFF	TGTGCCAGCAGTTTACGGGGACTAGCCCTCTACAATGAGCAGTTCTTC
-	-	TRBV5-1	TRBJ2-6	CASSLLLNSGANVLTF	TGCGCCAGCAGCTTGCTCCTTAACTCTGGGGCCAACGTCCTGACTTTC
TRBD1	-	TRBV29-1	TRBJ2-1	CSVVPGQGDNEQFF	TGCAGCGTTGTGCCGGGACAGGGCGACAATGAGCAGTTCTTC
-	few	TRBV27	TRBJ1-2	CASSPVLSDYGYTF	TGTGCCAGCAGTCCTGTTCTAAGTGACTATGGCTACACCTTC
-	-	TRBV5-1	TRBJ2-1	CASSSIFYNEQFF	TGCGCCAGCAGCTCAATTTTTTACAATGAGCAGTTCTTC
-	-	TRBV28	TRBJ1-2	CASSFGYGYTF	TGTGCCAGCAGTTTCGGGTACGGCTACACCTTC
TRBD1	-	TRBV19	TRBJ1-1	CASSMRGTENTEAFF	TGTGCCAGTAGTATGAGGGGGACAGAGAACACTGAAGCTTTCTTT
-	-	TRBV7-2	TRBJ1-1	CASSPGGSRTEAFF	TGTGCCAGCAGCCCTGGGGGGTCGAGGACTGAAGCTTTCTTT
-	once	TRBV10-3	TRBJ1-5	CAISRERNQPQHF	TGTGCCATCAGTAGAGAACGCAATCAGCCCCAGCATTTT
TRBD2	-	TRBV29-1	TRBJ2-3	CSVSLAGRVGAQYF	TGCAGCGTGAGCCTAGCGGGGAGGGTGGGGGCGCAGTATTTT
-	-	TRBV7-9	TRBJ2-5	CASSNTTESRGTQYF	TGTGCCAGCAGTAATACGACGGAATCAAGAGGGACCCAGTACTTC
-	-	TRBV9	TRBJ2-1	CASSVGGQNNEQFF	TGTGCCAGCAGCGTAGGTGGACAGAACAATGAGCAGTTCTTC
-	-	TRBV18	TRBJ2-5	CASSPVQETQYF	TGTGCCAGCTCACCAGTACAGGAGACCCAGTACTTC
TRBD2	-	TRBV11-2	TRBJ2-1	CASSSTTSGYGHEQFF	TGTGCCAGCAGCTCGACGACTAGCGGATACGGTCATGAGCAGTTCTTC
-	-	TRBV5-5	TRBJ1-5	CASSDRRGRDQPQHF	TGTGCCAGCAGCGACCGGAGGGGGAGGGATCAGCCCCAGCATTTT
-	-	TRBV5-8	TRBJ2-5	CASNRGIQETQYF	TGTGCCAGCAATCGAGGAATCCAAGAGACCCAGTACTTC
TRBD2	-	TRBV11-3	TRBJ2-1	CASSSGRVLSEQFF	TGTGCCAGCAGCTCCGGGAGGGTTCTAAGTGAGCAGTTCTTC
-	-	TRBV6-6	TRBJ2-7	CASTPDRPSSYEQYF	TGTGCCAGCACCCCTGACAGGCCGAGCTCCTACGAGCAGTACTTC
-	-	TRBV7-2	TRBJ1-2	CASSLEFRVGYTF	TGTGCCAGCAGCTTAGAATTCAGGGTTGGCTACACCTTC
-	-	TRBV28	TRBJ2-3	CASSPGLHFRLTQYF	TGTGCCAGCAGTCCGGGACTCCATTTTCGTTTGACGCAGTATTTT
TRBD1	-	TRBV28	TRBJ1-2	CASSTTGGAIYGYTF	TGTGCCAGCAGTACCACAGGGGGCGCAATATATGGCTACACCTTC
TRBD2	once	TRBV6-7	TRBJ2-1	CASSSPTSGRDNEQFF	TGTGCCAGCAGTTCCCCGACTAGCGGGAGGGACAATGAGCAGTTCTTC
-	-	TRBV14	TRBJ2-7	CASSMIRYYEQYF	TGTGCCAGCAGTATGATTAGATACTACGAGCAGTACTTC
TRBD2	-	TRBV28	TRBJ2-5	CASSLTGGRETQYF	TGTGCCAGCAGTTTAACGGGGGGGCGGGAGACCCAGTACTTC
-	-	TRBV6-1	TRBJ1-3	CASSEAQRPVGNTIYF	TGTGCCAGCAGTGAAGCACAGAGACCCGTTGGAAACACCATATATTTT
-	-	TRBV29-1	TRBJ2-1	CSVAHLLLRNEQFF	TGCAGCGTTGCCCACCTTCTCCTGCGCAATGAGCAGTTCTTC
-	-	TRBV10-3	TRBJ2-2	CAISPDTGELFF	TGTGCCATCAGTCCGGACACCGGGGAGCTGTTTTTT
-	-	TRBV28	TRBJ2-3	CASASVSDTQYF	TGTGCCAGCGCGTCCGTATCAGATACGCAGTATTTT
TRBD1	-	TRBV9	TRBJ2-3	CASSGGGQGTDTQYF	TGTGCCAGCAGCGGTGGAGGACAGGGGACAGATACGCAGTATTTT
-	-	TRBV7-2	TRBJ1-1	CASSLAVGQAFF	TGTGCCAGCAGCTTGGCTGTGGGGCAAGCTTTCTTT
-	-	TRBV29-1	TRBJ1-4	CSVEGQGREKLFF	TGCAGCGTTGAGGGCCAGGGAAGGGAAAAACTGTTTTTT
-	-	TRBV10-1	TRBJ2-7	CASRSPLAITYEQYF	TGCGCCAGCAGATCCCCGCTAGCGATTACCTACGAGCAGTACTTC
-	-	TRBV28	TRBJ1-6	CASSFQTRALHF	TGTGCCAGCAGTTTCCAGACAAGAGCCCTCCACTTT
TRBD1	-	TRBV5-1	TRBJ1-2	CASSLQGVDGYTF	TGCGCCAGCAGCTTACAGGGGGTGGATGGCTACACCTTC
-	-	TRBV7-2	TRBJ1-1	CASSLEPRGGTEAFF	TGTGCCAGCAGCTTAGAGCCTCGGGGTGGCACTGAAGCTTTCTTT
-	once	TRBV4-3	TRBJ2-2	CASSAALFPRELFF	TGCGCCAGCAGCGCGGCATTATTCCCGAGGGAGCTGTTTTTT
-	-	TRBV3-1/TRBV3-2	TRBJ2-5	CASSQDGRVSTQYF	TGTGCCAGCAGCCAAGACGGCAGGGTAAGTACCCAGTACTTC
-	-	TRBV15	TRBJ1-2	CATSTGSGADGYTF	TGTGCCACCAGCACGGGATCAGGGGCAGATGGCTACACCTTC
TRBD2	-	TRBV5-4	TRBJ2-6	CASSLGGRPPGANVLTF	TGTGCCAGCAGCTTGGGCGGGAGGCCCCCTGGGGCCAACGTCCTGACTTTC
-	-	TRBV21-1	TRBJ1-4	CASSHPRGEKLFF	TGTGCCAGCAGCCACCCCAGGGGAGAAAAACTGTTTTTT
TRBD2	-	TRBV9	TRBJ2-1	CASSPSGTAYNEQFF	TGTGCCAGTTCTCCCAGCGGGACCGCCTACAATGAGCAGTTCTTC
TRBD1	-	TRBV10-3	TRBJ2-1	CAIRRDRVVTLDQSEQFF	TGTGCCATCAGAAGGGACAGGGTAGTGACACTAGATCAATCCGAGCAGTTCTTC
TRBD2	-	TRBV14	TRBJ2-1	CASSHGLAGGPYNEQFF	TGTGCCAGCAGCCACGGACTAGCGGGAGGGCCTTACAATGAGCAGTTCTTC
TRBD1	-	TRBV4-2	TRBJ2-7	CASSQVWTGGTYEQYF	TGTGCCAGCAGCCAAGTGTGGACAGGGGGCACCTACGAGCAGTACTTC
-	-	TRBV2	TRBJ1-2	CASSVRDISNTF	TGTGCCAGCAGTGTCCGGGACATATCTAACACCTTC
TRBD1	-	TRBV28	TRBJ2-1	CASLGDRVYNEQFF	TGTGCCAGCCTGGGGGACAGGGTCTACAATGAGCAGTTCTTC
TRBD2	-	TRBV3-1/TRBV3-2	TRBJ2-3	CASSPITLTGGTQYF	TGTGCCAGCAGCCCGATCACCCTGACGGGGGGTACGCAGTATTTT
TRBD1	-	TRBV5-1	TRBJ2-7	CASSLPGQGYEQYF	TGCGCCAGCAGCTTGCCCGGACAGGGCTACGAGCAGTACTTC
-	-	TRBV5-6	TRBJ1-6	CASSLEGNNSPLHF	TGTGCCAGCAGCTTAGAGGGAAATAATTCACCCCTCCACTTT
-	-	TRBV7-9	TRBJ2-7	CASSLATGVANEQYF	TGTGCCAGCAGCTTGGCAACGGGAGTCGCGAACGAGCAGTACTTC
-	-	TRBV28	TRBJ1-5	CASKRVGNQPQHF	TGTGCCAGCAAGAGGGTAGGCAATCAGCCCCAGCATTTT
-	few	TRBV20-1	TRBJ2-5	CSASGAGGWGETQYF	TGCAGTGCTAGTGGAGCTGGAGGGTGGGGAGAGACCCAGTACTTC